The 28 T cell receptor beta chains below all came from one sample that was sequenced in a study of shared clonotypes between healthy human individuals. Only in-frame clones appear in the TCRdb table, and some are missing; sequencing was by immunoSEQ multiplex PCR. The sample includes 2 million to 3 million clones, roughly 93% of them seen just once. Source material: naive CD4+ T cells from PBMCs. Subset specified: CD45RA+ positively selected. The receptors stem from a man aged 18 to 30 in good health. Some clones in this sample may be carry-over from other donors' samples.

The chain is built from TRBV4-1 and TRBJ2-5; no clear D gene. Germline lookup yields CDR1 MGHRA and CDR2 YSYEKL. V lost 0 bases and J 0 bases, leaving 11 bases between the germline ends. The CDR3 loop spans 16 amino acids. CDR3 residues: CASSQERNGYQETQYF. CDR3 nucleotide sequence: TGCGCCAGCAGCCAAGAGAGGAACGGTTACCAAGAGACCCAGTACTTC.

The chain links TRBV5-1 to TRBJ2-7; no clear D gene. This CDR3 comprises 14 residues. Trimming left V 4 bases short and J 2 bases short, with 13 bases between. Germline loops: CDR1 SGHRS, CDR2 YFSETQ. CDR3: CASSPTTRTYEQYF. CDR3 nucleotide sequence: TGCGCCAGCAGCCCCACGACCCGCACCTACGAGCAGTACTTC.

The chain links TRBV19 to TRBJ2-4; TRBD1 aligns across 11 bases. CDR1 is LNHDA, CDR2 SQIVND, per germline (reference sequence). V dropped 6 bases and J dropped 4; count of bases not matched to a gene: 5. The length of the CDR3 is 15 residues. CDR3 amino acids: CASSLGTGGKNIQYF. The CDR3 DNA follows: TGTGCCAGTAGCCTGGGGACAGGGGGAAAAAACATTCAGTACTTC. Using reference TRBV19 and TRBJ2-4 for the parts outside the CDR3, the full variable domain is DGGITQSPKYLFRKEGQNVTLSCEQNLNHDAMYWYRQDPGQGLRLIYYSQIVNDFQKGDIAEGYSVSREKKESFPLTVTSAQKNPTAFYLCASSLGTGGKNIQYFGAGTRLSVL.

The gene calls are TRBV28 and TRBJ1-2, with D possibly TRBD1 on 5 matching bases. Germline-derived CDR1 and CDR2 are MDHEN and SYDVKM. The CDR3 extends over 16 amino acids. Trimming took 5 bases from V and 6 from J, leaving 22 bases between them. In DNA, the CDR3 is TGTGCCAGCAGTCCCCAACGGACATCCAGTCGAAATGGCTACACCTTC. Protein: CASSPQRTSSRNGYTF.

The chain combines TRBV5-1 with TRBJ2-1, with D possibly TRBD1 on 6 matching bases. Germline V CDR1 and CDR2: SGHRS, YFSETQ. Trimming took off 4 bases at V and 0 bases at J, with 11 bases between the two ends. This CDR3 has 15 residues. The CDR3 sequence is CASSRPDSSYNEQFF. The CDR3 nucleotides are TGCGCCAGCAGCCGGCCGGACAGCTCCTACAATGAGCAGTTCTTC.

This chain connects TRBV7-2 to TRBJ2-1; maybe TRBD2 (6 bases). Trimming pared 3 bases from V and 0 bases from J, leaving 21 bases between. From germline, CDR1 is SGHTA and CDR2 FQGNSA. CDR3 size: 19 residues. In nucleotides, the CDR3 is TGTGCCAGCAGCTTGGGGAGATATCTAGCGACCGCCTCCTACAATGAGCAGTTCTTC. Amino acids: CASSLGRYLATASYNEQFF.

The V call is TRBV5-6, the J call TRBJ2-6; 9 bases map to TRBD1. Germline CDR1 and CDR2: SGHDT and YYEEEE. The CDR3 is 14 residues long. Unmatched junction bases numbered 6, after V lost 4 bases and J lost 10 bases. CDR3 DNA: TGTGCCAGCAGCAAGGACAGGGGACTGAACGTCCTGACTTTC. It specifies CASSKDRGLNVLTF.

The V and J genes are TRBV9 and TRBJ2-1, with D unclear. This CDR3 comprises 13 residues. From germline, CDR1 is SGDLS and CDR2 YYNGEE. V lost 0 bases and J 6 bases, leaving 7 bases between the germline ends. The CDR3 region has the DNA TGTGCCAGCAGCGTAGGACCCGCCAATGAGCAGTTCTTC. Translation gives CASSVGPANEQFF. The full variable domain, completed using reference TRBV9 and TRBJ2-1, is DSGVTQTPKHLITATGQRVTLRCSPRSGDLSVYWYQQSLDQGLQFLIQYYNGEERAKGNILERFSAQQFPDLHSELNLSSLELGDSALYFCASSVGPANEQFFGPGTRLTVL.

The chain joins TRBV27 to TRBJ2-5, with TRBD1 matching 10 bases. Germline CDR1 reads MNHEY; CDR2 reads SMNVEV (reference sequence). V lost 6 bases, J lost 3 bases, and 7 bases stayed unmatched. This CDR3 has 15 amino acids. The CDR3 region has the DNA TGTGCCAGCAGAGACAGGGGGCGAGGGAAAGAGACCCAGTACTTC. It translates to CASRDRGRGKETQYF.

This chain uses TRBV21-1 with TRBJ2-1; the table's D call, TRBD1, has no DNA check behind it. TRBV21-1 is assigned pseudogene status. The CDR3 runs 15 residues. The CDR3 region has the DNA TGTGCCAGCAGCAAGTTACCGGGACAGTACAATGAGCAGTTCTTC. Translation: CASSKLPGQYNEQFF.

The CDR3 nucleotides read TGTGCCAGCAGCGGGGGACAGGGGGACTCCTACGAGCAGTACTTC. It encodes CASSGGQGDSYEQYF. The chain links TRBV13 to TRBJ2-7; 11 bases line up with TRBD1. The V segment lost 5 bases and the J segment 0 bases; nucleotides outside the gene matches: 3. The CDR3 loop spans 15 amino acids. Germline CDR1 PRHDT, CDR2 FYEKMQ (reference sequence).

V usage is TRBV11-2 and J usage is TRBJ2-7, with D possibly being TRBD2 (5 bases). This CDR3 contains 15 residues. The V end lost 3 bases, the J end lost 2 bases, and 14 bases lay between the germline ends. Germline CDR1 SGHAT, CDR2 FQNNGV. The CDR3 DNA reads TGTGCCAGCAGCTTGTTTAGCGAGGTCCCCTACGAGCAGTACTTC. As protein: CASSLFSEVPYEQYF.

This clone was seen more than once but under ten times. The chain carries TRBV6-5 and TRBJ2-2; D tentatively fits TRBD1 or TRBD2 (5 bases each). V lost 11 bases and J 4 bases, leaving 14 bases between the germline ends. Germline CDR1 is MNHEY and CDR2 is SVGAGI. The CDR3 consists of 13 residues. The DNA of the CDR3 is TGTGCCTTGGGGCGGGCGGGCACCGGGGAGCTGTTTTTT. It is translated as CALGRAGTGELFF.

This clone occurred once. V and J are TRBV19 and TRBJ2-3; D gene ambiguous. Trimming cost V 5 bases and J 2 bases, with 14 bases left between them. The CDR3 runs 15 residues. Germline V gives CDR1 LNHDA, CDR2 SQIVND (reference sequence). The CDR3 here is CASSPLRYNTDTQYF. The DNA for the CDR3 is TGTGCCAGTAGTCCATTGCGGTACAACACAGATACGCAGTATTTT.

This sequence joins TRBV2 and TRBJ1-4; no firm D call. The CDR3 sequence is 11 residues long. The germline V and J ends were trimmed by 3 bases and 7 bases, with 3 bases remaining between them. Germline V gives CDR1 SNHLY, CDR2 FYNNEI. CDR3 amino acids: CASSEFEKLFF. DNA of the CDR3: TGTGCCAGCAGTGAGTTTGAAAAACTGTTTTTT.

The CDR3 is CASSPLSPGEQFF. The CDR3 DNA sequence: TGTGCCAGCTCACCACTTTCCCCGGGAGAGCAGTTCTTC. The chain employs TRBV18 and TRBJ2-1; perhaps TRBD2 as D (5 bases). This CDR3 has 13 amino acids. Trimming pared 1 base from V and 10 bases from J, leaving 11 bases between. Germline lookup yields CDR1 KGHSH and CDR2 LQKENI.

The V gene is TRBV11-2, the J gene TRBJ1-2; 9 positions agree with TRBD1. The CDR3 contains 14 residues. V lost 5 bases and J lost 5; bases outside the gene matches: 6. Germline CDR1 is SGHAT and CDR2 is FQNNGV. CDR3 sequence reads: CASSPGTGTYGYTF. As DNA, the CDR3 is TGTGCCAGCAGCCCGGGGACAGGGACGTATGGCTACACCTTC.

This clone was seen a single time. The chain combines TRBV10-3 with TRBJ2-3; 8 bases fit TRBD2. Germline V CDR1 and CDR2: ENHRY, SYGVKD. J lost 0 bases, V lost 4 bases, and 3 bases had no gene match. This CDR3 is 15 amino acids long. The CDR3 nucleotides read TGTGCCATCAGTGCGGGGGGGGCTAGCACAGATACGCAGTATTTT. It is translated as CAISAGGASTDTQYF.

V and J are TRBV7-8 and TRBJ2-7, with D hard to call. The germline V gene has CDR1 SGHVS and CDR2 FQNEAQ. Trimming removed 2 bases from V and 2 bases from J, with 10 bases in between. The CDR3 sequence is 14 residues long. The DNA of the CDR3 is TGTGCCAGCAGCTTATCTGGGATAACCTACGAGCAGTACTTC. It specifies CASSLSGITYEQYF.

The chain uses TRBV5-1 and TRBJ2-1; D might be TRBD2 (6 bases). Germline assignment: CDR1 SGHRS and CDR2 YFSETQ. V dropped 5 bases and J dropped 3 bases, with 12 bases sitting between them. This CDR3 spans 14 amino acids. The CDR3 here is CASRTGGVYNEQFF. The CDR3 DNA reads as TGCGCCAGCAGGACCGGGGGAGTCTACAATGAGCAGTTCTTC.

This chain connects TRBV27 to TRBJ2-7; 8 positions match TRBD1. CDR1 and CDR2 from the germline V gene are MNHEY and SMNVEV (reference sequence). CDR3 length: 15 residues. The ends lost 4 bases at V and 3 bases at J; junction bases unmatched: 8. The CDR3 coding sequence is TGTGCCAGCAGTTCAAGGACAGGGAGGAACTACGAGCAGTACTTC. It is translated as CASSSRTGRNYEQYF.

The CDR3 DNA is TGTGCCAGCGACCAGGGGAGGGGTGGCTACACCTTC. Protein sequence: CASDQGRGGYTF. V is TRBV9 and J is TRBJ1-2, with D possibly matching TRBD1 (6 bases). Trimming stripped 7 bases from V and 7 bases from J, with 14 bases between. CDR1 SGDLS and CDR2 YYNGEE come from the germline V gene. The CDR3 has 12 residues.

The chain recombines TRBV6-4 with TRBJ2-3; perhaps TRBD1 as D (6 bases). The V gene's germline CDR1 is MRHNA and CDR2 SNTAGT. The CDR3 is 15 amino acids. V lost 5 bases to trimming and J lost 1 base, with 13 bases between them. The CDR3 region has the DNA TGTGCCAGCAGTCGGGACCCAGGGGGCACAGATACGCAGTATTTT. Translated, it gives CASSRDPGGTDTQYF.

This clone came up a few times. The CDR3: CASSQRFMNTEAFF. The CDR3 bases are TGTGCCAGCAGTCAGAGATTTATGAACACTGAAGCTTTCTTT. The chain recombines TRBV7-9 with TRBJ1-1; the D is unclear. Germline CDR1 SEHNR, CDR2 FQNEAQ (reference sequence). V lost 6 bases and J lost 0, with 11 bases in between. The CDR3 loop spans 14 amino acids.

The rearrangement links TRBV2 to TRBJ2-2, with 14 bases lining up with TRBD2. Trimming removed 6 bases from V and 3 bases from J; junction bases left unmatched: 18. This CDR3 has 21 residues. Germline V gene lookup returns CDR1 SNHLY and CDR2 FYNNEI. The CDR3 coding sequence is TGTGCCAGCAGCCCTGGCCCGGGTAGGACTAGCGGGAGGTCGGACACCGGGGAGCTGTTTTTT. Residues: CASSPGPGRTSGRSDTGELFF. The full variable domain, in which reference TRBV2 and TRBJ2-2 provide the parts outside the CDR3, is EPEVTQTPSHQVTQMGQEVILRCVPISNHLYFYWYRQILGQKVEFLVSFYNNEISEKSEIFDDQFSVERPDGSNFTLKIRSTKLEDSAMYFCASSPGPGRTSGRSDTGELFFGEGSRLTVL.

The chain uses TRBV5-6 and TRBJ1-2; the match to TRBD1 covers 9 bases. V lost 4 bases to trimming and J lost 4 bases; unmatched junction nucleotides: 17. This CDR3 has 18 residues. CDR1 is SGHDT, CDR2 YYEEEE, per germline. CDR3 region: CASSNSGTGLTGTYGYTF. CDR3 DNA: TGTGCCAGCAGCAATTCTGGGACAGGGCTTACCGGGACCTATGGCTACACCTTC.

The V call is TRBV7-2, the J call TRBJ2-7; D is ambiguous. Trimming took off 2 bases at V and 4 bases at J, with 15 bases between the two ends. The CDR3 length is 15 residues. Germline V gives CDR1 SGHTA, CDR2 FQGNSA. CDR3 in amino acids: CASSLITTVGYEQYF. Written as DNA, the CDR3 is TGTGCCAGCAGCTTAATAACTACCGTTGGGTACGAGCAGTACTTC.

The genes are TRBV7-9 and TRBJ2-1; D is uncertain. The V gene's germline CDR1 is SEHNR and CDR2 FQNEAQ (reference sequence). CDR3 length: 16 residues. The V end was cut by 1 base, the J end by 0 bases, with 10 bases between. CDR3 loop: CASSLDSWSSYNEQFF. The CDR3 nucleotides read TGTGCCAGCAGCTTAGATTCGTGGAGCTCCTACAATGAGCAGTTCTTC.